A single T cell receptor beta chain is shown here with its context. Its specificity is unknown. It is unclear where the CDR3 begins or ends on the DNA, so no DNA is shown, and the CDR3 is as TCRdb lists it. Treatment here: roughly nine-day PBMC culture with coronavirus spike peptide pools or control peptides (ViraFEST assay). Antigen-specific T cells were expanded with peptide pools by ViraFEST, and TCRs were then sequenced. Half-medium changes with fresh IL-2 medium occurred on days 3 and 7. This record comes from a study of vaccination and CD4 T cells after COVID-19. Counting both end residues, the CDR3 totals 16 amino acids. At the Johns Hopkins FTIC core, DNA taken from cultured CD4+ T cells was sequenced by way of the Oncomine TCR Beta short-read assay. From cultured CD4+ T cells, genomic DNA was extracted. TCRdb reanalysed the PCR reads using MiXCR and keeps one entry per CDR3 protein. The data show about 2,800 distinct CDR3 sequences, roughly 21% seen once.

The sequence came from a human donor who had recovered from COVID-19. The sample consisted of CD4+ T cells from blood, cultured in vitro. The V call is TRBV7-5, the J call TRBJ2-7; TRBD1 is taken as the D call from the table, unchecked against the DNA. TRBV7-5 is a recognized pseudogene. The CDR3 loop is CISVPEATREFNEQYF.